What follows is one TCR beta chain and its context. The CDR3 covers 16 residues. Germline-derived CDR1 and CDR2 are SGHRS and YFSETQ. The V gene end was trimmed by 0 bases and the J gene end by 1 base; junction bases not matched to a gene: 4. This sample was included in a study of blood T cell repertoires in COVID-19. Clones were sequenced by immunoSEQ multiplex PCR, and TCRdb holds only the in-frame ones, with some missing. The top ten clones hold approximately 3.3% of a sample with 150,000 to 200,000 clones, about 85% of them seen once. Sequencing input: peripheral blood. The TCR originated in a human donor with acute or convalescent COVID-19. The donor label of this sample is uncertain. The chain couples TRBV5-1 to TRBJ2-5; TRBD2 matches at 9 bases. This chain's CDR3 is CASSLAVRGGQETQYF. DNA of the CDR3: TGCGCCAGCAGCTTGGCTGTGCGGGGGGGCCAAGAGACCCAGTACTTC.